The 20 T cell receptor beta chains below all came from one sample that was sequenced in a study of T cells in Graves' hyperthyroidism and ophthalmopathy. TCR beta CDR3 regions were amplified from RNA. During a first-round RT-PCR of the TCR CDR3, the HTBI primer set was used. TCRdb processed the multiplex PCR reads anew with MiXCR; each CDR3 protein has one entry. The sample consists of approximately 400,000 distinct CDR3 sequences, around 14% of them appearing once. The specimen sequenced was blood. The receptors shown here come from a woman aged 60-75 years with Graves' hyperthyroidism.

In the case of this clonotype: This clone may be a read error of a much larger clone one base away. The CDR3 DNA follows: TGCAGTGCTAGACCCCGGGGACAGGGGAACACTAAAGCTTTCTTT. Translating it yields CSARPRGQGNTKAFF. The V gene is TRBV20-1, the J gene TRBJ1-1; 10 nucleotides agree with TRBD1. This CDR3 is 15 amino acids long. CDR1 is DFQATT and CDR2 is SNEGSKA in the germline V gene (reference sequence).

This clonotype was detected many times. This chain joins TRBV29-1 and TRBJ2-7; 11 bases agree with TRBD1. J gave up 2 bases and V 7 bases, and 4 bases lay outside the gene matches. Germline CDR1 SQVTM, CDR2 ANQGSEA. The CDR3 has 13 residues. The CDR3 DNA is TGCAGCGCCGAGGGACAGGGGGCCTACGAGCAGTACTTC. Protein: CSAEGQGAYEQYF.

The V and J genes are TRBV20-1 and TRBJ2-7; D is possibly TRBD2 (6 bases). CDR3 size: 12 residues. The germline V gene has CDR1 DFQATT and CDR2 SNEGSKA (reference sequence). For the CDR3, the DNA is TGCACTCCGGGACTGGACTCCTACGAGCAGTACTTC. It specifies CTPGLDSYEQYF.

This clonotype showed up many times. V and J are TRBV5-1 and TRBJ2-2, with 8 bases fitting TRBD2. Trimming at V came to 6 bases and at J to 7 bases, leaving 11 bases not matched to a gene. Germline lookup yields CDR1 SGHRS and CDR2 YFSETQ. The CDR3 consists of 15 residues. The CDR3 DNA is TGCGCCAGCAAAGCAGCGGGAGTCTCCAGCGGGGAGCTGTTTTTT. Protein sequence: CASKAAGVSSGELFF.

This clonotype was seen a handful of times. At one boundary the junction diverges from the germline segment, which might be a read error. The J gene is TRBJ1-1, the V gene TRBV28, with TRBD1 as a possible D gene (6 bases). This CDR3 region has 13 residues. Germline V CDR1 and CDR2: MDHEN, SYDVKM. The CDR3 is CASILGGTTEAFF. In DNA, the CDR3 is TGTGCCAGCATTTTAGGGGGGACCACTGAAGCTTTCTTT.

This clonotype was detected many times. V is TRBV11-3 and J is TRBJ2-7; 10 bases are shared with TRBD1. Germline CDR1 SGHNT, CDR2 YENEEA. J was trimmed by 6 bases and V by 4 bases; bases with no gene match: 15. The length of the CDR3 is 17 residues. The CDR3 reads CASSWAGTGASPSEQYF. The CDR3, as DNA: TGTGCCAGCAGCTGGGCCGGGACAGGGGCCTCCCCTAGCGAGCAGTACTTC.

For this clonotype: Being one base from a much bigger clone, this may be a read error. The rearrangement uses TRBV20-1 and TRBJ1-1; D is unresolved. The germline gives CDR1 DFQATT, CDR2 SNEGSKA (reference sequence). This CDR3 is 14 amino acids long. V dropped 0 bases and J dropped 0 bases, with 8 bases sitting between them. The CDR3 region has the DNA TGCAGTGCTAGAGATCTATGGATGAACACTGAAGCTTTCTTT. Its translation: CSARDLWMNTEAFF.

This clonotype was seen a handful of times. The junction departs from germline at one end; a sequencing error may be responsible. The V call is TRBV2, the J call TRBJ2-5; TRBD1 aligns across 7 bases. There are 14 residues in the CDR3. The V gene's germline CDR1 is SNHLY and CDR2 FYNNEI. The CDR3 DNA follows: TGTGCCAGCAGTGAAAGACAGGGAGAAGAGGCCCAGTACTTC. This encodes CASSERQGEEAQYF.

The sample holds a few counts of this clonotype. V is TRBV7-2 and J is TRBJ2-3, with TRBD1 matching over 7 bases. There are 14 residues in the CDR3. Germline CDR1 SGHTA, CDR2 FQGNSA. The V segment lost 3 bases and the J segment 5 bases; nucleotides outside the gene matches: 5. The CDR3 DNA follows: TGTGCCAGCAGCTTCCGACAGGGTATAGATACGCAGTATTTT. This encodes CASSFRQGIDTQYF.

The sample holds a few counts of this clonotype. A clone one base away is much larger, so this may be a read error. The chain carries TRBV20-1 and TRBJ2-1; D remains ambiguous. This CDR3 region has 16 residues. The V gene lost 0 bases and the J gene lost 0 bases, with 12 bases spanning the gap. Germline values: CDR1 DFQATT, CDR2 SNEGSKA (reference sequence). The CDR3 is CSARDREASSYNEQFF. As DNA, the CDR3 is TGCAGTGCTAGAGATAGAGAGGCGAGCTCCTACAATGAGCAGTTCTTC.

This clonotype has more than one count but fewer than ten. This rearrangement joins TRBV24-1 to TRBJ2-1; TRBD1 might be the D (5 bases). CDR1 is KGHDR, CDR2 SFDVKD, per germline. The CDR3 totals 15 residues. Trimming shortened V by 3 bases and J by 7 bases, and 15 bases separated the two germline ends. The CDR3 loop reads CATSDTRQGGNEQFF. CDR3 sequence (DNA): TGTGCCACCAGTGATACGCGGCAGGGTGGTAATGAGCAGTTCTTC.

This clonotype was detected many times. The CDR3 bases are TGTGCCAGCAGCGTAGCCGCTAGCTCCTATAATTCACCCCTCCACTTT. Encoded protein: CASSVAASSYNSPLHF. V is TRBV9 and J is TRBJ1-6; D unresolved. The length of the CDR3 is 16 residues. V was shortened by 0 bases and J by 0 bases, with 7 bases between the two germline ends. Germline CDR1 reads SGDLS; CDR2 reads YYNGEE.

The sample holds many counts of this clonotype. This chain uses TRBV6-2 or TRBV6-3 with TRBJ2-3, with D possibly being TRBD2 (6 bases). Germline V gene lookup returns CDR1 MNHEY and CDR2 SVGEGT. Trimming took off 5 bases at V and 4 bases at J, with 34 bases between the two ends. CDR3 size: 21 residues. In nucleotides, the CDR3 is TGTGCCAGCAGTCCCGCGACTAGAAGACTAAGGGTTCGGTTCGTCCCAGATACGCAGTATTTT. Residues: CASSPATRRLRVRFVPDTQYF.

About this clonotype: A read error is possible here, since a much larger clone lies one base away. CDR3 nucleotides: TGTGCCCGCTCACCAGGGGCAAGGAATGAGCAGTTCTTC. Its translation: CARSPGARNEQFF. The chain employs TRBV18 and TRBJ2-1, with TRBD1 as a possible D gene (6 bases). Germline CDR1 reads KGHSH; CDR2 reads LQKENI. The CDR3 is made up of 13 amino acids.

In this sample, this clonotype turned up many times. The CDR3 DNA sequence: TGTGCCAGCAGGCTTGGGGGAGGGGGACCCACCGGGGAGCTGTTTTTT. Amino acids: CASRLGGGGPTGELFF. The chain employs TRBV28 and TRBJ2-2; the D gene is possibly TRBD2 (7 bases). CDR3 length: 16 residues. Trimming removed 6 bases at V and 4 bases at J, with 18 bases between. Germline lookup yields CDR1 MDHEN and CDR2 SYDVKM.

Ten or more counts support this clonotype. This chain links TRBV28 with TRBJ2-7, with 9 bases matching TRBD2. The trim removed 2 bases at V and 5 bases at J, leaving 7 bases unmatched. Germline CDR1 is MDHEN and CDR2 is SYDVKM. The CDR3 consists of 15 residues. CDR3 residues: CASSLTGLALHEQYF. CDR3 nucleotide sequence: TGTGCCAGCAGTTTAACGGGACTAGCTTTGCACGAGCAGTACTTC.

A word on this clonotype: Being one base from a much bigger clone, this may be a read error. The J gene is TRBJ2-7, the V gene TRBV15; unclear D gene. The J call could be wrong; TRBJ2-1 is a better fit for the DNA end. Germline V CDR1 and CDR2: LNHNV, YYDKDF (reference sequence). The CDR3 has 15 residues. CDR3 region: CATSREGLVSYEQFF. DNA of the CDR3: TGTGCCACCAGCAGAGAAGGGCTTGTATCCTACGAGCAGTTCTTC.

The chain recombines TRBV6-1 with TRBJ1-1; 8 bases fit TRBD1. This CDR3 spans 15 amino acids. CDR1 is MNHNS and CDR2 is SASEGT in the germline V gene. V lost 5 bases, J lost 0 bases, and 5 bases stayed unmatched. The DNA for the CDR3 is TGTGCCAGCAGTTATGAACAGGGGGTGAACACTGAAGCTTTCTTT. Translating it yields CASSYEQGVNTEAFF.

This clonotype was detected many times. The genes are TRBV11-2 and TRBJ1-1, with D hard to call. This CDR3 region has 14 residues. The germline V gene has CDR1 SGHAT and CDR2 FQNNGV. The V and J ends lost 1 base and 0 bases respectively, with 6 bases between them. CDR3 DNA: TGTGCCAGCAGCTTAGCAGTGATGAACACTGAAGCTTTCTTT. It translates to CASSLAVMNTEAFF.

This clonotype was picked up a small number of times. The chain employs TRBV5-1 and TRBJ2-1; 11 bases align to TRBD2. Germline V gene lookup returns CDR1 SGHRS and CDR2 YFSETQ. The CDR3 extends over 15 amino acids. V lost 4 bases, J lost 7 bases, and 7 bases stayed unmatched. CDR3 residues: CASSQLAGESNEQFF. The CDR3 DNA is TGCGCCAGCAGCCAACTAGCGGGAGAGTCTAATGAGCAGTTCTTC.